This entry lists 14 T cell receptor beta chains sequenced from one sample in a study of T cells in localized non-small cell lung cancer. Here immunoSEQ multiplex PCR was the method, and the copy in TCRdb shows in-frame clones only, minus some. The table lists about 24,000 clones, around 90% of them singletons. The sequenced sample was peripheral blood, obtained before any cancer treatment. The receptor set was obtained from a man aged 35 to 69 with stage III squamous cell lung carcinoma.

The rearrangement links TRBV7-7 to TRBJ2-2, with 16 bases aligning to TRBD2. V dropped 1 base and J dropped 5; count of bases not matched to a gene: 10. The CDR3 is 20 amino acids. Germline CDR1 SSHAT, CDR2 FNYEAQ (reference sequence). For the CDR3, the DNA is TGTGCCAGCAGCTTAGGCGTCGGGACTAGCGGGAGGGGACCAACCGGGGAGCTGTTTTTT. This sequence encodes CASSLGVGTSGRGPTGELFF.

The chain has TRBV7-2 and TRBJ2-5; maybe TRBD2 (6 bases). Germline V gives CDR1 SGHTA, CDR2 FQGNSA. The CDR3 is 14 residues long. V lost 2 bases to trimming and J lost 2 bases, with 9 bases between them. CDR3 sequence: CASSLLGTQETQYF. DNA for the CDR3: TGTGCCAGCAGCTTACTTGGGACTCAAGAGACCCAGTACTTC.

This chain joins TRBV7-2 and TRBJ1-5; no clear D gene. The CDR3 sequence is 15 residues long. Trimming shortened V by 4 bases and J by 0 bases, and 10 bases separated the two germline ends. From germline, CDR1 is SGHTA and CDR2 FQGNSA. The CDR3 sequence: CASSWSSYSNQPQHF. The DNA for the CDR3 is TGTGCCAGCAGCTGGAGTAGTTATAGCAATCAGCCCCAGCATTTT.

V gene TRBV7-2 combines with J gene TRBJ1-5, with D possibly being TRBD1 (6 bases). V gave up 4 bases and J gave up 0 bases, with 16 bases separating them. The germline gives CDR1 SGHTA, CDR2 FQGNSA. CDR3 length: 17 amino acids. Here the CDR3 reads CASSSGHQRYSNQPQHF. DNA of the CDR3: TGTGCCAGCAGCTCGGGACACCAAAGGTATAGCAATCAGCCCCAGCATTTT.

This sequence joins TRBV5-4 and TRBJ2-7; 8 bases align to TRBD1. The CDR3 covers 15 residues. The V segment lost 2 bases and the J segment 7 bases; nucleotides outside the gene matches: 11. The germline V gene has CDR1 SGHNT and CDR2 YYREEE (reference sequence). The CDR3 DNA follows: TGTGCCAGCAGCTTAGGCGGTCAGGGGGCAGGAGAGCAGTACTTC. It is translated as CASSLGGQGAGEQYF.

This clone has a single count. This rearrangement joins TRBV25-1 to TRBJ2-1, with a possible D match to TRBD1 (6 bases). Germline CDR1 MGHDK, CDR2 SYGVNS. The CDR3 spans 16 residues. The ends were cut back, 2 bases at V and 7 bases at J, with 18 bases in the middle. CDR3 loop: CASSEKIQGPRNEQFF. CDR3 sequence (DNA): TGTGCCAGCAGTGAAAAAATACAGGGTCCGCGTAATGAGCAGTTCTTC.

This chain connects TRBV9 to TRBJ1-1, with 7 bases lining up with TRBD1. The CDR3 has 15 residues. The ends lost 3 bases at V and 6 bases at J; junction bases unmatched: 11. Germline V gene sequence: CDR1 SGDLS, CDR2 YYNGEE. The CDR3 nucleotides read TGTGCCAGCAGCGCCGTCGAACAGGGGCGACCTGAAGCTTTCTTT. Amino acids: CASSAVEQGRPEAFF.

The CDR3 loop reads CASSVGTGGEKLFF. CDR3 coding DNA: TGTGCCAGCAGCGTAGGTACAGGGGGTGAAAAACTGTTTTTT. The V call is TRBV9, the J call TRBJ1-4, with 8 bases fitting TRBD1. Germline values: CDR1 SGDLS, CDR2 YYNGEE. With V trimmed by 0 bases and J by 7 bases, 2 bases remained unmatched. The CDR3 is 14 amino acids.

The chain joins TRBV7-9 to TRBJ2-1; 11 nucleotides match TRBD1. Germline V gene data show CDR1 as SEHNR and CDR2 as FQNEAQ (reference sequence). The CDR3 runs 15 residues. Germline trimming cut 5 bases from V and 4 bases from J; bases unmatched to any gene: 4. In DNA, the CDR3 is TGTGCCAGCAGCCGGGACAGGGGGGTGTACAATGAGCAGTTCTTC. Translated: CASSRDRGVYNEQFF.

This chain links TRBV10-3 with TRBJ1-1, with 7 bases matching TRBD1. The V gene end was trimmed by 6 bases and the J gene end by 1 base; junction bases not matched to a gene: 11. The germline gives CDR1 ENHRY, CDR2 SYGVKD. The CDR3 length is 16 residues. CDR3 sequence: CAIRPRGDSGNTEAFF. CDR3 nucleotide sequence: TGTGCCATCAGACCCCGGGGGGACAGCGGGAACACTGAAGCTTTCTTT.

This chain uses TRBV10-3 with TRBJ2-1, with D unresolved. The germline V gene has CDR1 ENHRY and CDR2 SYGVKD. The CDR3 totals 14 residues. V lost 5 bases and J lost 3, with 11 bases in between. The CDR3 bases are TGTGCCATCAGTAGGTCACAGAGCTACAATGAGCAGTTCTTC. This encodes CAISRSQSYNEQFF.

This clone appeared once. The gene calls are TRBV29-1 and TRBJ2-1; D remains ambiguous. From germline, CDR1 is SQVTM and CDR2 ANQGSEA. Trimming removed 3 bases from V and 3 bases from J, with 3 bases in between. CDR3 length: 11 amino acids. The DNA of the CDR3 is TGCAGCGTTGAGGTCTACAATGAGCAGTTCTTC. This encodes CSVEVYNEQFF.

The rearrangement links TRBV6-1 to TRBJ1-2; D unresolved. CDR1 and CDR2 from the germline V gene are MNHNS and SASEGT. Trimming left V 3 bases short and J 5 bases short, with 13 bases between. CDR3 length equals 14 residues. The CDR3 nucleotides are TGTGCCAGCAGTGAGTCCATTTTTGGGTATGGCTACACCTTC. As protein: CASSESIFGYGYTF.

The rearrangement joins TRBV19 to TRBJ1-5; D gene unclear. Trimming removed 6 bases from V and 0 bases from J, with 21 bases in between. There are 18 residues in the CDR3. Germline V gene lookup returns CDR1 LNHDA and CDR2 SQIVND (reference sequence). The CDR3 DNA is TGTGCCAGTAGACCTCCTTTCCGGCCCAATTATAGCAATCAGCCCCAGCATTTT. Protein product: CASRPPFRPNYSNQPQHF.